In its sample, the clone carrying this TCR beta chain was seen many times. Its antigen is as yet unknown. The sample originates from a study of T cells in Graves' hyperthyroidism and ophthalmopathy. Study-level findings and limits: Separation of ophthalmopathy from stable hyperthyroidism was achieved by a 13 V-J model. Researchers found most expanded thyroid clonotypes above 0.001 in blood as well.

Germline values: CDR1 SGHTS, CDR2 YDEGEE. V lost 3 bases and J lost 5; bases outside the gene matches: 21. The CDR3 spans 19 residues. The TCR beta CDR3 regions underwent amplification using RNA transcripts as the source. The TCR CDR3 was amplified in a first-round RT-PCR using the HTBI primer set. MiXCR, run by TCRdb on the multiplex PCR reads, gives a single entry per CDR3 protein. This sample has under 750,000 distinct CDR3 sequences; 15% to 20% occur once, and the top ten carry 16%. Those patients with uncontrolled infection, other autoimmune disease, pregnancy or lactation were excluded. This blood was taken when hyperthyroidism was first diagnosed, before any ophthalmopathy symptoms existed.

The sequence was collected from a woman aged 45 to 65 with Graves' hyperthyroidism that later progressed to Graves' ophthalmopathy. The V and J genes are TRBV5-8 and TRBJ1-2; TRBD1 matches 8 bases. Sample: blood. The CDR3 DNA sequence: TGTGCCAGCAGCTGGGCTGGTGGTTGGACAGGGCCGGCGGGTTATGGCTACACCTTC. Its protein is CASSWAGGWTGPAGYGYTF. The full variable domain, rest sourced from reference TRBV5-8 and TRBJ1-2, is EAGVTQSPTHLIKTRGQQATLRCSPISGHTSVYWYQQALGLGLQFLLWYDEGEERNRGNFPPRFSGRQFPNYSSELNVNALELEDSALYLCASSWAGGWTGPAGYGYTFGSGTRLTVV.